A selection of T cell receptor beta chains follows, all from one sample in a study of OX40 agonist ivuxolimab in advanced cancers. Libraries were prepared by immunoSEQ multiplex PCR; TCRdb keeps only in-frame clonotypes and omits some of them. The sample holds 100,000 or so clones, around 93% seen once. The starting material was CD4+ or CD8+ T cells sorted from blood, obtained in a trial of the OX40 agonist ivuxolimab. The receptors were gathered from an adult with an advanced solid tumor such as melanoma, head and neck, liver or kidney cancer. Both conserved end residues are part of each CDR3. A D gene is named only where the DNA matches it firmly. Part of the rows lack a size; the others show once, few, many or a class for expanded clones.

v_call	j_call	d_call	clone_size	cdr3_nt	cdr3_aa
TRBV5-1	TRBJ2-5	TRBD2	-	TGCGCCAGCAGCTTTGGCGGGAGGGAAGAGACCCAGTACTTC	CASSFGGREETQYF
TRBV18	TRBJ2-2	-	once	TGTGCCAGCTCACCCTCGACAACGAACACCGGGGAGCTGTTTTTT	CASSPSTTNTGELFF
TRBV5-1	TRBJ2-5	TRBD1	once	TGCGCCAGCAGCCCCGGACAGGGTAGCTTGACCCAGTACTTC	CASSPGQGSLTQYF
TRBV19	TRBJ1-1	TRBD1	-	TGTGCCAGCAAGACAGGGGGCAACACTGAAGCTTTCTTT	CASKTGGNTEAFF
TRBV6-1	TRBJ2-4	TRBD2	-	TGTGCCAGCAGTGGGGGGGGGAGCGGGGACATTCAGTACTTC	CASSGGGSGDIQYF
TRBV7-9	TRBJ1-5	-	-	TGTGCCAGCAGCTTGCTCCTCGAGGCGGGAGTCATGAATCAGCCCCAGCATTTT	CASSLLLEAGVMNQPQHF
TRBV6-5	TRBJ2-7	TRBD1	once	TGTGCCAGCAGCTCGCGGGACAGGGGGCTGGGCGAGCAGTACTTC	CASSSRDRGLGEQYF
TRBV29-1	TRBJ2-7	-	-	TGCAGCGTTGATTCTGGTAACCTCTACGAGCAGTACTTC	CSVDSGNLYEQYF
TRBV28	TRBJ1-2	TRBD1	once	TGTGCCAGCAGATACAGGGGTTTCGACTATGGCTACACCTTC	CASRYRGFDYGYTF
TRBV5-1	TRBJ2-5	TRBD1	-	TGCGCCAGCAGCTTGGGGGGGACAGGAAGAAACCTGTACTTC	CASSLGGTGRNLYF
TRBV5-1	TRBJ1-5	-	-	TGCGCCAGCAGCTTGGAAGGGTTCAATCAGCCCCAGCATTTT	CASSLEGFNQPQHF
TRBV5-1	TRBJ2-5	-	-	TGCGCCAGCACCATGGCAGGGCGGCAAGAGACCCAGTACTTC	CASTMAGRQETQYF
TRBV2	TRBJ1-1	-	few	TGTGCCAGCACCCTCGGGGCAAACACTGAAGCTTTCTTT	CASTLGANTEAFF
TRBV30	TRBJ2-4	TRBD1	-	TGTGCCTGGAGCGCGGACAGGTTAGCCAAAAACATTCAGTACTTC	CAWSADRLAKNIQYF
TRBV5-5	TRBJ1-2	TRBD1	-	TGTGCCAGCAGCGCCATCACAGGGGGCTATGGCTACACCTTC	CASSAITGGYGYTF
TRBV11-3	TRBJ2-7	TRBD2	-	TGTGCCAGCAGCTTGGCGGGAGGGGATCTCTACGAGCAGTACTTC	CASSLAGGDLYEQYF
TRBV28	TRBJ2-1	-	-	TGTGCCAGCAAAGCGTCCGGCCGACGGTCCTACAATGAGCAGTTCTTC	CASKASGRRSYNEQFF
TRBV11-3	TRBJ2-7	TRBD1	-	TGTGCCAGCAGCCCAGACAGGGCAAGGTCCTACGAGCAGTACTTC	CASSPDRARSYEQYF